These 7 T cell receptor beta chains were all obtained from the same sample, sequenced in a study of PD-1 blockade in mismatch repair-deficient tumors. The data were produced by immunoSEQ multiplex PCR, yet TCRdb's version contains in-frame clones alone and is incomplete. The sample holds fewer than 60,000 clones, around 77% seen once. Material: PBMCs, obtained before pembrolizumab treatment. Receptor source: an adult with mismatch repair-deficient cancer.

The rearrangement uses TRBV21-1 and TRBJ1-3. TRBV21-1 is described as a pseudogene. This CDR3 contains 13 residues. Here the CDR3 DNA reads TGTGCCAGCAGCGGGGGGTCTGGAAACACCATATATTTT. This encodes CASSGGSGNTIYF.

This chain links TRBV27 with TRBJ2-6, with TRBD1 identical over 7 bases. V gave up 4 bases and J gave up 2 bases; unmatched junction bases: 8. The V gene's germline CDR1 is MNHEY and CDR2 SMNVEV (reference sequence). CDR3 length: 17 residues. The DNA of the CDR3 is TGTGCCAGCAGTTCCTTTGACAGGGCGGCTGGGGCCAACGTCCTGACTTTC. It translates to CASSSFDRAAGANVLTF.

In DNA form, the CDR3 reads TGTGCCAGCAGCTTAGAGACAGGGGGCCTTGCAACTAATGAAAAACTGTTTTTT. As protein: CASSLETGGLATNEKLFF. The chain is built from TRBV7-2 and TRBJ1-4; 10 bases match TRBD1. This CDR3 has 18 residues. V lost 1 base, J lost 0 bases, and 5 bases stayed unmatched. Germline-derived CDR1 and CDR2 are SGHTA and FQGNSA.

This clone has only a few counts. The rearrangement uses TRBV5-6 and TRBJ2-7; D unclear. Trimming took off 2 bases at V and 7 bases at J, with 16 bases between the two ends. Per germline, CDR1 SGHDT and CDR2 YYEEEE. The CDR3 runs 14 residues. CDR3 DNA: TGTGCCAGCAGCTTAGTGGGTGTCCAGACTGAGCAGTACTTC. The encoded protein is CASSLVGVQTEQYF.

The chain combines TRBV7-9 with TRBJ2-1; TRBD1 agrees at 7 bases. Germline loops: CDR1 SEHNR, CDR2 FQNEAQ (reference sequence). Losses at the gene ends were 5 bases for V and 6 bases for J; bases not matched to a gene: 7. This CDR3 region has 14 residues. In DNA form, the CDR3 reads TGTGCCAGCAGCGGCGAGACAGGGCGCAATGAGCAGTTCTTC. Its translation is CASSGETGRNEQFF.

This chain uses TRBV14 with TRBJ2-1, with 11 bases aligning to TRBD2. This CDR3 is 20 amino acids long. The germline CDR1 and CDR2 sequences are SGHDN and FVKESK. V lost 0 bases to trimming and J lost 0 bases; unmatched junction nucleotides: 10. DNA of the CDR3: TGTGCCAGCAGCCAAGAAACGGGGCTAGCGGGAGGAAGCTCCTACAATGAGCAGTTCTTC. As protein: CASSQETGLAGGSSYNEQFF.

The chain links TRBV9 to TRBJ1-2; 11 bases map to TRBD1. CDR3 length: 15 residues. V gave up 2 bases and J gave up 7 bases; unmatched junction bases: 7. CDR1 is SGDLS and CDR2 is YYNGEE in the germline V gene. The CDR3 sequence: CASSVGIGTGGGYTF. DNA of the CDR3: TGTGCCAGCAGCGTGGGGATAGGGACAGGGGGTGGCTACACCTTC.